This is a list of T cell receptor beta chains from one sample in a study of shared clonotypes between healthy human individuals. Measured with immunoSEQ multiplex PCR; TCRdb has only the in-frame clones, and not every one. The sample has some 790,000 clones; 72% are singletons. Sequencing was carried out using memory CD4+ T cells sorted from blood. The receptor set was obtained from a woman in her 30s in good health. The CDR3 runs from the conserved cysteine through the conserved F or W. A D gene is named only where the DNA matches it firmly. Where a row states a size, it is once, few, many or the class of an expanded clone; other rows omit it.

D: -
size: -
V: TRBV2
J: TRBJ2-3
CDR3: CASSERGRTDTQYF
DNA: TGTGCCAGCAGTGAAAGGGGAAGGACAGATACGCAGTATTTT

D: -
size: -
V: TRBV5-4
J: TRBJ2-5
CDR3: CASSAGRKAQQETQYF
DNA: TGTGCCAGCAGTGCCGGTCGCAAGGCACAACAAGAGACCCAGTACTTC

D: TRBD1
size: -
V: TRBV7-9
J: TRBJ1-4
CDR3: CASSWGQGLEKLFF
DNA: TGTGCCAGCAGCTGGGGACAGGGACTGGAAAAACTGTTTTTT

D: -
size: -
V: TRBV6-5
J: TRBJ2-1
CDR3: CASSSLNNEQFF
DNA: TGTGCCAGCAGTTCCCTCAACAATGAGCAGTTCTTC

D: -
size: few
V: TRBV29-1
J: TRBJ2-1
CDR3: CSVGAQSDEQFF
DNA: TGCAGCGTTGGGGCCCAAAGTGATGAGCAGTTCTTC

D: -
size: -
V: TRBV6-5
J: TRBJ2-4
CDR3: CASSYSKTLAKNIQYF
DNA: TGTGCCAGCAGTTACTCGAAAACCTTAGCCAAAAACATTCAGTACTTC

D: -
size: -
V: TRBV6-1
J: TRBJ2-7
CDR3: CASRGTIYEQYF
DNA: TGTGCCAGCAGGGGGACAATCTACGAGCAGTACTTC

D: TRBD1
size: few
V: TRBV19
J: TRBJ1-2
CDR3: CASSAGRDRANYGYTF
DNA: TGTGCCAGTAGTGCCGGCCGGGACAGAGCTAACTATGGCTACACCTTC

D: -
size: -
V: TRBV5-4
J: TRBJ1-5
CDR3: CASSLGGGTNQPQHF
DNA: TGTGCCAGCAGCTTGGGGGGGGGCACGAATCAGCCCCAGCATTTT

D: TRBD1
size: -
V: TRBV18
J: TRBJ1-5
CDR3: CASSPERTGLQPQHF
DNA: TGTGCCAGCTCACCGGAGAGGACAGGATTACAGCCCCAGCATTTT

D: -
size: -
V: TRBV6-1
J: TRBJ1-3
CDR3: CASSPGQPNTIYF
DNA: TGTGCCAGCAGTCCCGGCCAGCCCAACACCATATATTTT

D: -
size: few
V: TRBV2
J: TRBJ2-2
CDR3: CASRGRASPRTGELFF
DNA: TGTGCCAGCCGTGGTCGAGCAAGCCCACGAACCGGGGAGCTGTTTTTT

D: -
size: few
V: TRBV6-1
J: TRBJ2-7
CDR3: CASSEAHRVTYEQYF
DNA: TGTGCCAGCAGTGAAGCGCATCGGGTCACCTACGAGCAGTACTTC

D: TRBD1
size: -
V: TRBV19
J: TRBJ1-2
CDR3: CASSMTGRNYGYTF
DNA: TGTGCCAGTAGTATGACAGGGCGAAACTATGGCTACACCTTC

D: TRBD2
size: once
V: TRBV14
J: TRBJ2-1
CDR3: CASSTGLAGGPGNEQFF
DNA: TGTGCCAGCAGCACAGGACTAGCGGGAGGGCCGGGCAATGAGCAGTTCTTC

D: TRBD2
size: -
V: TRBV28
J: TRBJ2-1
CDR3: CASSPDTSGNNEQFF
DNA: TGTGCCAGCAGCCCCGATACTAGCGGGAATAATGAGCAGTTCTTC

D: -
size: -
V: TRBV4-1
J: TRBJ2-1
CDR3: CASSQYRSPNYNEQFF
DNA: TGCGCCAGCAGCCAATATAGATCCCCTAACTACAATGAGCAGTTCTTC

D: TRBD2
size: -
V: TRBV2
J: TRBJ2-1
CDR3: CASSEGLREGNEQFF
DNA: TGTGCCAGCAGTGAAGGTTTGAGGGAGGGAAATGAGCAGTTCTTC

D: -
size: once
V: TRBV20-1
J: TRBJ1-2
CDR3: CSAPRLYGYTF
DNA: TGCAGTGCTCCGCGATTGTATGGCTACACCTTC

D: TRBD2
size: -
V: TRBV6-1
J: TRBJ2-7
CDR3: CASNPGGEGAREQYF
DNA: TGTGCCAGCAACCCCGGCGGGGAGGGAGCGCGCGAGCAGTACTTC

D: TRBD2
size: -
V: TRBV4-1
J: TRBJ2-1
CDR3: CASRSGSRNEQFF
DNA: TGCGCCAGCCGTAGCGGGAGTAGGAATGAGCAGTTCTTC

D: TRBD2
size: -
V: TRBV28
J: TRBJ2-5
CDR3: CASSTNSGSGREETQYF
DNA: TGTGCCAGCAGTACTAATAGCGGGAGCGGTAGAGAAGAGACCCAGTACTTC

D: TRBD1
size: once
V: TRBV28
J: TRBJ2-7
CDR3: CASRGTNTGGGYEQYF
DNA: TGTGCCAGTCGAGGGACTAACACAGGGGGCGGGTACGAGCAGTACTTC

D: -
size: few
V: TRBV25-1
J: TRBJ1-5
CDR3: CASSNQEGPQHF
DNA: TGTGCCAGCAGCAACCAAGAAGGGCCCCAGCATTTT

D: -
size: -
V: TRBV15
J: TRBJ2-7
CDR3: CATSRDRPGSYEQYF
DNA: TGTGCCACCAGCAGAGATAGACCGGGGTCCTACGAGCAGTACTTC

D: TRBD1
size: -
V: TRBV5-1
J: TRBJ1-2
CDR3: CASSLDGTGRANYGYTF
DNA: TGCGCCAGCAGCTTGGACGGGACAGGGCGAGCTAACTATGGCTACACCTTC

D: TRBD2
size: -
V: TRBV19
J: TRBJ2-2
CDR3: CASSKERENTGELFF
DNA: TGTGCCAGTAGTAAGGAGCGGGAGAACACCGGGGAGCTGTTTTTT

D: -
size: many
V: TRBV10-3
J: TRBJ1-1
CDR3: CAIRGGTTEAFF
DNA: TGTGCCATCAGGGGGGGGACCACTGAAGCTTTCTTT

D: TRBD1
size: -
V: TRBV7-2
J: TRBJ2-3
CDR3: CASSLTGQQNTDTQYF
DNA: TGTGCCAGCAGCTTGACGGGACAGCAAAACACAGATACGCAGTATTTT